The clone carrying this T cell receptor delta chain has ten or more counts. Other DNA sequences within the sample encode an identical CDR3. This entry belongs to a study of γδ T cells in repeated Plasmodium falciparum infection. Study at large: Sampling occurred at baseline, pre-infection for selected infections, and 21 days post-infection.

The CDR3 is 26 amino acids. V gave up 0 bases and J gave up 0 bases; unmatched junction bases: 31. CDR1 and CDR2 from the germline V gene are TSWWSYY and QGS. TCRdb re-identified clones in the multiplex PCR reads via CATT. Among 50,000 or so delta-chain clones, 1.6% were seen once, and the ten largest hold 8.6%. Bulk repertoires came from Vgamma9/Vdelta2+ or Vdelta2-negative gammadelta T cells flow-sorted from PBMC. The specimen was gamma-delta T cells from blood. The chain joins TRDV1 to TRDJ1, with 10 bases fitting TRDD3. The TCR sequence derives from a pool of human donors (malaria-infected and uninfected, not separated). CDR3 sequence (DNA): TGTGCTCTTGGGGAACTAGGAGTCAAAGGCTTTTCGACTGGGGGATTCTCACACCTGTACACCGATAAACTCATCTTT. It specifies CALGELGVKGFSTGGFSHLYTDKLIF.